A selection of T cell receptor beta chains follows, all from one sample in a study of cytomegalovirus exposure and HLA in healthy donors. Only in-frame clones appear in the TCRdb table, and some are missing; sequencing was by immunoSEQ multiplex PCR. The sample shows around 94,000 clones, 78% of them seen only once. Sample: PBMCs. Receptors originate from a woman aged 40-49 years in good health and CMV-seropositive. CDR3s leave out the opening cysteine and the closing phenylalanine or tryptophan.

V: TRBV11-3; J: TRBJ1-2; CDR3: ASSSRGNYGYT
V: TRBV6-4; J: TRBJ2-1; CDR3: ASSDSPSITYNEQF
V: TRBV11-3; J: TRBJ2-1; CDR3: ASSLGVLASSYNEQF
V: TRBV2; J: TRBJ1-5; CDR3: ASSEATGDQPQH
V: TRBV6-6; J: TRBJ2-7; CDR3: ASSYYAGTGEYEQY
V: TRBV7-9; J: TRBJ2-2; CDR3: ASSPGQGGSGELF
V: TRBV4-1; J: TRBJ1-2; CDR3: ASSQETGDYGYT
V: TRBV9; J: TRBJ2-3; CDR3: ASNPAGRETDTQY
V: TRBV7-3; J: TRBJ2-2; CDR3: ASSLSGNTGELF
V: TRBV14; J: TRBJ2-7; CDR3: ASSHGRGWDFHYYEQY
V: TRBV7-8; J: TRBJ1-1; CDR3: ASSPGYDTEAF
V: TRBV29-1; J: TRBJ2-1; CDR3: SVVPSSSLLSNEQF
V: TRBV5-4; J: TRBJ2-3; CDR3: ASSRKRGDVDTQY
V: TRBV18; J: TRBJ1-5; CDR3: ASSPDRGHGQPQH
V: TRBV29-1; J: TRBJ2-4; CDR3: SVEERAGSKNIQY
V: TRBV27; J: TRBJ1-3; CDR3: ASSPRGQAAGNTIY
V: TRBV2; J: TRBJ2-3; CDR3: ASRISTGGIQLDTQY
V: TRBV6-6; J: -; CDR3: ASSYSDAGEQY
V: TRBV6-1; J: TRBJ2-2; CDR3: ASSVTSGSETGELF
V: TRBV13; J: TRBJ2-7; CDR3: ASSARSPSYEQY
V: TRBV5-1; J: TRBJ1-2; CDR3: ASSPAGDDYGYT
V: TRBV7-2; J: TRBJ2-7; CDR3: ASRGASGRVDEQY
V: TRBV7-2; J: TRBJ2-1; CDR3: ASSLEGFSGSDEQF
V: TRBV4-3; J: TRBJ2-1; CDR3: ASSPRTGGYNEQF
V: TRBV2; J: TRBJ2-3; CDR3: ASSVDRLRDTQY
V: TRBV7-9; J: TRBJ2-4; CDR3: ASSLRGQAPINIQY
V: TRBV7-9; J: TRBJ1-4; CDR3: ASSLSRGNEKLF
V: TRBV5-1; J: TRBJ2-1; CDR3: ASSRFGPPNEQF
V: TRBV5-1; J: TRBJ2-1; CDR3: ASSFGGSSYNEQF
V: TRBV30; J: TRBJ2-2; CDR3: AWSVGDPNTGELF
V: TRBV30; J: TRBJ2-3; CDR3: AWEPSGGPSTDTQY
V: TRBV6-6; J: TRBJ2-7; CDR3: ASRNRGSYEQY
V: TRBV6-5; J: TRBJ1-5; CDR3: ASSDGQRNQPQH
V: TRBV27; J: TRBJ2-3; CDR3: ASSLDAGASSDDTQY
V: TRBV7-9; J: TRBJ2-1; CDR3: SSSITSGTSPNEQF
V: TRBV11-3; J: TRBJ2-1; CDR3: ASSFIAGVVGSYNEQF
V: TRBV6-1; J: TRBJ2-3; CDR3: ASSEWVSAATDTQY
V: TRBV7-9; J: -; CDR3: ASSSGAGYEQY
V: TRBV2; J: TRBJ2-3; CDR3: ASQPLAGNTDTQY
V: TRBV5-4; J: TRBJ2-7; CDR3: ASSFQGSYEQY
V: TRBV28; J: TRBJ1-2; CDR3: ASSLSGPGYT
V: TRBV5-1; J: TRBJ2-3; CDR3: ASKARGTSTDTQY
V: TRBV15; J: TRBJ1-5; CDR3: ATSNRQYNQPQH
V: TRBV10-3; J: TRBJ1-5; CDR3: AISRRDNQPQH
V: TRBV7-2; J: TRBJ2-2; CDR3: ATGAGGRAPGVGELF
V: TRBV2; J: -; CDR3: ASETGSSYEQY
V: TRBV5-4; J: TRBJ2-3; CDR3: ASSFEGGPSDTQY
V: TRBV6-6; J: TRBJ2-4; CDR3: ASSSGLAKNIQY
V: TRBV2; J: TRBJ2-1; CDR3: ASSRDRVSSYNEQF
V: TRBV14; J: TRBJ1-1; CDR3: ASSPSMNTEAF
V: TRBV19; J: TRBJ1-5; CDR3: ASSITFPPQPQH
V: TRBV9; J: TRBJ2-1; CDR3: ASSVSSGSKNEQF
V: TRBV6-4; J: TRBJ2-2; CDR3: ASKVGTGDTGELF
V: TRBV29-1; J: TRBJ2-6; CDR3: SVRDREAGANVLT
V: TRBV27; J: TRBJ2-5; CDR3: ASSPLRRYQETQY
V: TRBV5-6; J: TRBJ1-5; CDR3: ASSPGRSGQPQH
V: TRBV7-2; J: TRBJ1-5; CDR3: ASSLLHRVDQPQH
V: TRBV27; J: TRBJ2-3; CDR3: ASILLDTQY
V: TRBV5-1; J: TRBJ2-7; CDR3: ASSLGSRQGSYEQY